The rows below give T cell receptor beta chains drawn from one sample of a study of T cell changes during pregnancy in multiple sclerosis. The repertoire was sequenced with immunoSEQ multiplex PCR; TCRdb's copy has only in-frame clones and lacks some. The repertoire holds about 62,000 clones, 80% to 95% seen once, with 2.5% to 4% in the top ten. The sample in question was CD8+ T cells from peripheral blood mononuclear cells, obtained in the second trimester of pregnancy. These receptors were collected from a female donor with multiple sclerosis, enrolled in a pregnancy study. Both conserved end residues are part of each CDR3. A D gene is named only where the DNA matches it firmly. Rows give clone size only sometimes, using once, few, many, or a class for an expanded clone.

DNA: TGCGCCAGCAGCTTGGCAGGGGGAACGGACACCTTC
CDR3: CASSLAGGTDTF
V: TRBV5-1
length: 12
D: TRBD1
J: TRBJ1-2
size: NA

DNA: TGTGCCAGTAGTATTCTACAGGGGGCCTACAATGAGCAGTTCTTC
CDR3: CASSILQGAYNEQFF
V: TRBV19
length: 15
D: TRBD1
J: TRBJ2-1
size: NA

DNA: TGTGCCAGCAGCCTACCCCGCGGACAGGCTCGAGCCCCAGATACGCAGTATTTT
CDR3: CASSLPRGQARAPDTQYF
V: TRBV7-2
length: 18
D: TRBD1
J: TRBJ2-3
size: NA

DNA: TGTGCCAGCAGTCCGCTAGTGGGAGAGATCTTTAATGAGCAGTTCTTC
CDR3: CASSPLVGEIFNEQFF
V: TRBV27
length: 16
D: NA
J: TRBJ2-1
size: NA

DNA: TGTGCCAGCAGCTCCCAGAGGAGCAATCAGCCCCAGCATTTT
CDR3: CASSSQRSNQPQHF
V: TRBV13
length: 14
D: NA
J: TRBJ1-5
size: NA

DNA: TGCGCCAGCAGCTTGGCCCAGGGCGGAGCTTTCTTT
CDR3: CASSLAQGGAFF
V: TRBV5-1
length: 12
D: NA
J: TRBJ1-1
size: NA

DNA: TGTGCCAGCAGCTTAGGACCGCCGCGGGCGAGCTCCTACGAGCAGTACTTC
CDR3: CASSLGPPRASSYEQYF
V: TRBV11-2
length: 17
D: NA
J: TRBJ2-7
size: NA

DNA: TGCGCCAGCGGGTGGACTAGCGGGAGCTACGAGCAGTACTTC
CDR3: CASGWTSGSYEQYF
V: TRBV4-1
length: 14
D: TRBD2
J: TRBJ2-7
size: NA

DNA: TGTGCCAGCAGTTTCCAGCGGGAAGACAATGAGCAGTTCTTC
CDR3: CASSFQREDNEQFF
V: TRBV6-6
length: 14
D: TRBD2
J: TRBJ2-1
size: NA

DNA: TGTGCCAGTAGTATAGGGGGCAACAATGAGCAGTTCTTC
CDR3: CASSIGGNNEQFF
V: TRBV19
length: 13
D: NA
J: TRBJ2-1
size: once